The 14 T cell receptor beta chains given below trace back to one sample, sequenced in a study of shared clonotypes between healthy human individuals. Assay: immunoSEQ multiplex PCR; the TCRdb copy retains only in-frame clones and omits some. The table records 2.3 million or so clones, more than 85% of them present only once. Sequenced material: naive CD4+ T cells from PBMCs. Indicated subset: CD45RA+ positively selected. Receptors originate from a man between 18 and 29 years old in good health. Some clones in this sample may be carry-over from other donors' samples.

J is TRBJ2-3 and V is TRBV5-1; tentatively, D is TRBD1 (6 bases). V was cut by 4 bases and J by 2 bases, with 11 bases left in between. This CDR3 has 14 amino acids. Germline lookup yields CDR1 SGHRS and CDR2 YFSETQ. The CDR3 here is CASSTGQFTDTQYF. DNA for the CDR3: TGCGCCAGCAGCACCGGACAGTTCACAGATACGCAGTATTTT.

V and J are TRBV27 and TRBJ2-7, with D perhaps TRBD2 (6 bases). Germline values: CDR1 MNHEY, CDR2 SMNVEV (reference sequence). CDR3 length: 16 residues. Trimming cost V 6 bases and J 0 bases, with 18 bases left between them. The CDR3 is CASSYRGGIPSYEQYF. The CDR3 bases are TGTGCCAGCAGCTATCGTGGGGGGATCCCCTCCTACGAGCAGTACTTC.

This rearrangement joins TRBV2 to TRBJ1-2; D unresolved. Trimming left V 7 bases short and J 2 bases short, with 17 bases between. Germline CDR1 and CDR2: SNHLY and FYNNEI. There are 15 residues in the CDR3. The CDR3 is CASIRFQATNYGYTF. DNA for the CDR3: TGTGCCAGCATTCGTTTTCAGGCTACCAACTATGGCTACACCTTC.

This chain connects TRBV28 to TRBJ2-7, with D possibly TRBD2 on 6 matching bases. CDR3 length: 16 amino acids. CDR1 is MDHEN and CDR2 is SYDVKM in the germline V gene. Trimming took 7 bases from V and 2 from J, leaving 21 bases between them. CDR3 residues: CASTGGGAGGPYEQYF. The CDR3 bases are TGTGCCAGCACCGGGGGTGGAGCGGGCGGGCCCTACGAGCAGTACTTC.

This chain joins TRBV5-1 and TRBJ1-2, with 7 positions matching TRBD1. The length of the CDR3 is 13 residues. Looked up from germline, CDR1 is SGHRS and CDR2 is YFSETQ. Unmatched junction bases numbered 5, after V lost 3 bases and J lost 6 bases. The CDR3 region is CASSSTGWDGYTF. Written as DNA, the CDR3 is TGCGCCAGCAGCTCGACAGGGTGGGATGGCTACACCTTC. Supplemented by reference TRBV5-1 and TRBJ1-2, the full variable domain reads KAGVTQTPRYLIKTRGQQVTLSCSPISGHRSVSWYQQTPGQGLQFLFEYFSETQRNKGNFPGRFSGRQFSNSRSEMNVSTLELGDSALYLCASSSTGWDGYTFGSGTRLTVV.

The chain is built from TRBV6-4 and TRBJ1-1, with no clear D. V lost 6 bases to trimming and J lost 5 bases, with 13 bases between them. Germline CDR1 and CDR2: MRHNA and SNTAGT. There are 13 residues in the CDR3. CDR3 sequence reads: CASREGSRTEAFF. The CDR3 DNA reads TGTGCCAGCAGGGAGGGTAGTCGGACTGAAGCTTTCTTT.

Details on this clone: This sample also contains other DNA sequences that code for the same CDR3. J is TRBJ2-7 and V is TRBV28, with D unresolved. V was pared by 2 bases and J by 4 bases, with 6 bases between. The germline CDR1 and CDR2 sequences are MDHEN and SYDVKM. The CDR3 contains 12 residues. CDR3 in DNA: TGTGCCAGCAGTTTAGGGATATACGAGCAGTACTTC. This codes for CASSLGIYEQYF. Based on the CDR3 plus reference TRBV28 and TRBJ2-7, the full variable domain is DVKVTQSSRYLVKRTGEKVFLECVQDMDHENMFWYRQDPGLGLRLIYFSYDVKMKEKGDIPEGYSVSREKKERFSLILESASTNQTSMYLCASSLGIYEQYFGPGTRLTVT.

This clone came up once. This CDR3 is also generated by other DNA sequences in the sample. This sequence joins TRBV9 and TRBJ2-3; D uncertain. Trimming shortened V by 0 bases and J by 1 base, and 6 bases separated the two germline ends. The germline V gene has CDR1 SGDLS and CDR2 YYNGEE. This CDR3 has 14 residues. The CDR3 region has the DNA TGTGCCAGCAGCGTAGATACGGGCACAGATACGCAGTATTTT. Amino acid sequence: CASSVDTGTDTQYF.

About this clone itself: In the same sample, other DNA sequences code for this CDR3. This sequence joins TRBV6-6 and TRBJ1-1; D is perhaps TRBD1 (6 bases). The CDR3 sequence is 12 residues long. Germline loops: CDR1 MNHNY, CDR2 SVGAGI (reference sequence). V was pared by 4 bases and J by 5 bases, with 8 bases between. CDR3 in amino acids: CASSSQGTEAFF. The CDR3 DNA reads TGTGCCAGCAGTTCGCAGGGGACTGAAGCTTTCTTT.

The CDR3 DNA reads as TGCGCCAGCAGCTTGGCCGGACTAGCGGGAGCCTCAGATACGCAGTATTTT. Its translation: CASSLAGLAGASDTQYF. The V and J genes are TRBV5-1 and TRBJ2-3; 13 bases match TRBD2. The CDR3 contains 17 residues. The V segment lost 0 bases and the J segment 4 bases; nucleotides outside the gene matches: 5. Germline loops: CDR1 SGHRS, CDR2 YFSETQ.

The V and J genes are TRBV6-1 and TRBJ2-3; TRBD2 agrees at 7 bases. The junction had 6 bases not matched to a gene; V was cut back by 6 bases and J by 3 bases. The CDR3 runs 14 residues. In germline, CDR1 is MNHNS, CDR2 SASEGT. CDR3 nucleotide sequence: TGTGCCAGCAGACCGGCGGGAGTGACAGATACGCAGTATTTT. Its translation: CASRPAGVTDTQYF.

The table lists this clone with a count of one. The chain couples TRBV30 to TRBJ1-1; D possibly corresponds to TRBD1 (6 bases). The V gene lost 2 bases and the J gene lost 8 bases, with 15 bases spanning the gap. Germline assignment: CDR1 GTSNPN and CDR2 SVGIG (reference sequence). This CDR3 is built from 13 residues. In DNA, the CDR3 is TGTGCCTGGAGTCCTTACAGGGAAGCCGAAGCTTTCTTT. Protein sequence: CAWSPYREAEAFF.

The CDR3 nucleotides are TGTGCCAGCAGTGAGGTGGAGAAACTGTTTTTT. Protein product: CASSEVEKLFF. The chain employs TRBV2 and TRBJ1-4; D gene ambiguous. V was clipped by 3 bases and J by 11 bases, with 7 bases between them. Per germline, CDR1 SNHLY and CDR2 FYNNEI. The CDR3 has 11 amino acids.

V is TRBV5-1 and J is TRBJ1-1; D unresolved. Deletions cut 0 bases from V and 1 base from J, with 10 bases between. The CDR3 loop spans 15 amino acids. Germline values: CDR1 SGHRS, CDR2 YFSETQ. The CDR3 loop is CASSLEEGQNTEAFF. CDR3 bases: TGCGCCAGCAGCTTGGAAGAGGGTCAGAACACTGAAGCTTTCTTT.